Below are 17 T cell receptor beta chains sequenced from a single sample in a study of CD8+CD57+ T cells in acquired aplastic anemia. Only patients with CD8+CD57+ cell expansion on flow cytometry were chosen for sequencing. TCR beta VDJ and CDR3 were profiled, and genomic DNA was the template. TCRdb re-called the reads through MiXCR, storing one row per CDR3 protein. The sample contains around 130,000 distinct CDR3 sequences, over 55% of which appear only once. Sequences were obtained from sorted CD4+, CD8+, or CD8+CD57+ T cells (not recorded which) from PBMCs. Receptors were obtained from a human donor with aplastic anemia.

The chain combines TRBV19 with TRBJ2-2; 10 bases line up with TRBD1. The germline V gene has CDR1 LNHDA and CDR2 SQIVND (reference sequence). With V trimmed by 10 bases and J by 3 bases, 11 bases remained unmatched. The CDR3 is 16 residues long. The CDR3 sequence: CATNSGTGVDTGELFF. The DNA for the CDR3 is TGTGCCACAAACTCCGGGACAGGGGTGGACACCGGGGAGCTGTTTTTT.

This clonotype was picked up many times. V gene TRBV7-3 combines with J gene TRBJ2-7; no definite D call. This CDR3 is built from 13 residues. The ends were cut back, 1 base at V and 6 bases at J, with 10 bases in the middle. The germline gives CDR1 SGHTA, CDR2 FQGTGA. For the CDR3, the DNA is TGTGCCAGCAGCTTAATGTCAACGGGCGAGCAGTACTTC. It translates to CASSLMSTGEQYF.

The table lists this clonotype with many counts. This chain links TRBV29-1 with TRBJ2-7; D is uncertain. Germline V lookup: CDR1 SQVTM, CDR2 ANQGSEA. The V end lost 0 bases, the J end lost 0 bases, and 3 bases lay between the germline ends. The CDR3 is 12 amino acids. As DNA, the CDR3 is TGCAGCGTTGAAGACAGCTCCTACGAGCAGTACTTC. Translating gives CSVEDSSYEQYF.

V and J are TRBV19 and TRBJ2-1, with unresolved D. From germline, CDR1 is LNHDA and CDR2 SQIVND (reference sequence). V gave up 3 bases and J gave up 5 bases, with 11 bases separating them. The length of the CDR3 is 14 residues. Here the CDR3 DNA reads TGTGCCAGTAGTATCTTTCCACAGAACAATGAGCAGTTCTTC. Translated: CASSIFPQNNEQFF.

This clonotype showed up just a few times. The chain recombines TRBV7-8 with TRBJ2-1; D unresolved. The V end lost 5 bases, the J end lost 6 bases, and 17 bases lay between the germline ends. The CDR3 runs to 15 residues. The germline V gene encodes CDR1 SGHVS and CDR2 FQNEAQ. In nucleotides, the CDR3 is TGTGCCAGCAGCAACGACTTATCCGACACCAATGAGCAGTTCTTC. Translating it yields CASSNDLSDTNEQFF.

The CDR3 nucleotides are TGTGCCAGCAGCCAACTTTGGCTAGCGGGCACAGATACGCAGTATTTT. Protein sequence: CASSQLWLAGTDTQYF. The rearrangement uses TRBV7-8 and TRBJ2-3, with 7 bases fitting TRBD2. The V and J ends lost 5 bases and 1 base, in that order; junction bases with no gene match: 9. This CDR3 contains 16 residues. Germline CDR1 reads SGHVS; CDR2 reads FQNEAQ. Supplemented by reference TRBV7-8 and TRBJ2-3, the full variable domain reads GAGVSQSPRYKVAKRGQDVALRCDPISGHVSLFWYQQALGQGPEFLTYFQNEAQLDKSGLPSDRFFAERPEGSVSTLKIQRTQQEDSAVYLCASSQLWLAGTDTQYFGPGTRLTVL.

The chain combines TRBV10-3 with TRBJ1-2; 10 bases are shared with TRBD1. The CDR3 is 14 residues long. CDR1 and CDR2 from the germline V gene are ENHRY and SYGVKD. J gave up 3 bases and V 5 bases, and 3 bases lay outside the gene matches. The DNA for the CDR3 is TGTGCCATCAGTCAGACAGGGGGCGACTATGGCTACACCTTC. As protein: CAISQTGGDYGYTF.

The chain joins TRBV29-1 to TRBJ1-1; D possibly corresponds to TRBD1 (5 bases). CDR3 length equals 13 residues. Germline V gene sequence: CDR1 SQVTM, CDR2 ANQGSEA. V was shortened by 3 bases and J by 10 bases, with 18 bases between the two germline ends. The CDR3 DNA is TGCAGCGTTGATGGTATCGATGGGGGAGCAGCTTTCTTT. Its protein product is CSVDGIDGGAAFF.

The rearrangement links TRBV7-9 to TRBJ1-2; D is perhaps TRBD1 (5 bases). Germline CDR1 reads SEHNR; CDR2 reads FQNEAQ (reference sequence). The V end lost 6 bases, the J end lost 8 bases, and 13 bases lay between the germline ends. The CDR3 sequence is 12 residues long. CDR3 sequence reads: CASRSGSGGYTF. For the CDR3, the DNA is TGTGCCAGCAGATCAGGGTCTGGGGGCTACACCTTC.

The chain links TRBV9 to TRBJ1-6; D is undetermined. V gave up 3 bases and J gave up 5 bases, with 9 bases separating them. Germline V gene sequence: CDR1 SGDLS, CDR2 YYNGEE. The CDR3 consists of 14 residues. The CDR3 reads CASSGRTDNSPLHF. The CDR3 DNA sequence: TGTGCCAGCAGCGGTAGGACGGATAATTCACCCCTCCACTTT.

This clonotype came up a few times. V gene TRBV19 combines with J gene TRBJ1-5, with D tentatively TRBD1 (6 bases). The CDR3 runs to 14 residues. In germline, CDR1 is LNHDA, CDR2 SQIVND (reference sequence). V was shortened by 1 base and J by 4 bases, with 8 bases between the two germline ends. The chain's CDR3 is CASSIGTANQPQHF. The CDR3 coding sequence is TGTGCCAGTAGTATAGGGACAGCTAATCAGCCCCAGCATTTT.

The chain has TRBV19 and TRBJ1-1; D remains ambiguous. Germline values: CDR1 LNHDA, CDR2 SQIVND (reference sequence). Trimming took off 5 bases at V and 0 bases at J, with 13 bases between the two ends. The length of the CDR3 is 15 residues. In DNA form, the CDR3 reads TGTGCCAGTAGTCTAGGGAACAACATGAACACTGAAGCTTTCTTT. Its protein product is CASSLGNNMNTEAFF.

J is TRBJ2-2 and V is TRBV2; D unclear. The V gene's germline CDR1 is SNHLY and CDR2 FYNNEI. The CDR3 totals 13 residues. With 4 bases removed from V and 6 bases from J, the gap between germline ends came to 9 bases. Written as DNA, the CDR3 is TGTGCCAGCAGTGGACTTTTGCCCGGGGAGCTGTTTTTT. Residues: CASSGLLPGELFF.

There are many counts of this clonotype. The J gene is TRBJ2-1, the V gene TRBV6-5; weak D call: TRBD2 (5 bases). The V and J ends lost 2 bases and 6 bases respectively, with 11 bases between them. Looked up from germline, CDR1 is MNHEY and CDR2 is SVGAGI. CDR3 length: 14 amino acids. The CDR3 DNA reads as TGTGCCAGCAGTTACAGGGAGAGTGGCAATGAGCAGTTCTTC. Its protein is CASSYRESGNEQFF.

The rearrangement links TRBV20-1 to TRBJ2-7, with D possibly TRBD2 on 6 matching bases. This CDR3 contains 15 residues. The V gene's germline CDR1 is DFQATT and CDR2 SNEGSKA (reference sequence). Trimming shortened V by 0 bases and J by 5 bases, and 17 bases separated the two germline ends. The CDR3 DNA reads TGCAGTGCTAGAGATGCGCGAGGGAGGAACGACGAGCAGTACTTC. Amino acid sequence: CSARDARGRNDEQYF.

The rearrangement links TRBV12-3 or TRBV12-4 to TRBJ1-1; D not resolved. V lost 2 bases, J lost 3 bases, and 7 bases lay in between. The length of the CDR3 is 13 residues. Here the CDR3 reads CASSLMGHTEAFF. The CDR3 nucleotides read TGTGCCAGCAGTTTAATGGGCCACACTGAAGCTTTCTTT.

The chain carries TRBV25-1 and TRBJ2-2; weak D call: TRBD2 (5 bases). V lost 2 bases and J lost 1, with 8 bases in between. The CDR3 has 15 residues. The germline gives CDR1 MGHDK, CDR2 SYGVNS. The CDR3 bases are TGTGCCAGCAGTGAAGGCGGGTTGAACACCGGGGAGCTGTTTTTT. Amino acids: CASSEGGLNTGELFF.